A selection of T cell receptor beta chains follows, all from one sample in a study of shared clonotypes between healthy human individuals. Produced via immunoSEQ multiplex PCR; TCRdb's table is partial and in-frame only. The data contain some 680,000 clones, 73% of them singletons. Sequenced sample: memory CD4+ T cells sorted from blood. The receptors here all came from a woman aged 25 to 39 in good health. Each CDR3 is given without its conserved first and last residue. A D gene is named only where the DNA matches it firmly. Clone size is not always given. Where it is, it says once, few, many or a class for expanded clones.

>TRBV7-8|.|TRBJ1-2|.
ASSLGRDGVYGYT
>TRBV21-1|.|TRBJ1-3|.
ASSLETGRSRNTIY
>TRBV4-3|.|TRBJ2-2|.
ASSQEWNTGELF
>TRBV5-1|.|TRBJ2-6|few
ASSPAQSGANVLT
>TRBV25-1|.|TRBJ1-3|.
ASSGQSGNTIY
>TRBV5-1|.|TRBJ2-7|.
ASSLGPAPYEQY
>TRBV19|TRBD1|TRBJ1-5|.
ASSIRDSDNQPQH
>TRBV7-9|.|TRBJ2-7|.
ASRSTVPSKGYEQY
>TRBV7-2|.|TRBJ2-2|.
ASSPLGGHSGELF
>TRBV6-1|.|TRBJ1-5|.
ASSVQLNQPQH
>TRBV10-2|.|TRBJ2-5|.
ASSDGTLQETQY
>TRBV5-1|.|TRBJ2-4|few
ASARVDENIQY
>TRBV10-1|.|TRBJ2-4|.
ASRLPGAAKNIQY
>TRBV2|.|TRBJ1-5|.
ASSVSGKYQPQH
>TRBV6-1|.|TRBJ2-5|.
ASSRVVQAETQY
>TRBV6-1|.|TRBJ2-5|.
ASIARGWGGETQY
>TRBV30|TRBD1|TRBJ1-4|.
AGQKGQLTEKLF
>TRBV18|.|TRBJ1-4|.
ASSDSSGNEKLF
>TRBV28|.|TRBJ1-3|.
ASSDRDLSGNTIY
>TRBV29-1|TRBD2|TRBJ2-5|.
SVEPGGETQY
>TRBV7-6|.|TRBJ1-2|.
ASSLAGGAGYT
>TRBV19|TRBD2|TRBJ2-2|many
ASSRDYPTGELF
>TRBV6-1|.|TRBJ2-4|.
ASSERSNLAKNIQY
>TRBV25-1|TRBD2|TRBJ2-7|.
ATGVAGVDEQY
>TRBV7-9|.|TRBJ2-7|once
ASSPDSLYEQY